These T cell receptor beta chains were read from a single sample in a study of T cells after yellow fever vaccination. TCRdb re-called the 5' RACE reads through MiXCR, storing one row per CDR3 protein. The sample shows hundreds of thousands of distinct CDR3 sequences, under 14% of them seen only once. Sequenced here: PBMCs, sampled on the day of the first yellow fever vaccination. The source of these receptors is a man between 18 and 29 years old who received the YFV17D yellow fever vaccine. The CDR3 runs from the conserved cysteine through the conserved F or W. The order of the fields is D gene, J gene, V gene, clone size, CDR3 DNA, CDR3 protein. The D gene is left open where the match is weak. For some rows the clone size is stated as once, few or many, or as a class when expanded; others skip it.

d_call: .
j_call: TRBJ2-1
v_call: TRBV20-1
clone_size: few
cdr3_nt: TGCAGTGCTAGAGCTGGAGGGGGCACCTACAATGAGCAGTTCTTC
cdr3_aa: CSARAGGGTYNEQFF

d_call: .
j_call: TRBJ1-1
v_call: TRBV7-3
clone_size: few
cdr3_nt: TGTGCCAGCAGCCTAACGTTCGACACTGAAGCTTTCTTT
cdr3_aa: CASSLTFDTEAFF

d_call: .
j_call: TRBJ2-7
v_call: TRBV18
clone_size: few
cdr3_nt: TGTGCCAGCTCCTCTTACTCCGGGGTCGGGGCCGAGCAGTACTTC
cdr3_aa: CASSSYSGVGAEQYF

d_call: .
j_call: TRBJ2-4
v_call: TRBV7-9
clone_size: few
cdr3_nt: TGTGCCAGCAGCCCCGGCGGGGCCAGCACCTTTCAGTACTTC
cdr3_aa: CASSPGGASTFQYF

d_call: TRBD2
j_call: TRBJ2-3
v_call: TRBV7-9
clone_size: few
cdr3_nt: TGTGCCAGCAGTCGTAGCGGGGGGAACACAGATACGCAGTATTTT
cdr3_aa: CASSRSGGNTDTQYF

d_call: .
j_call: TRBJ1-1
v_call: TRBV5-1
clone_size: many
cdr3_nt: TGCGCCAGCAGCTTGGGGCACGGGACCCGGGCTTTCTTT
cdr3_aa: CASSLGHGTRAFF

d_call: TRBD2
j_call: TRBJ2-5
v_call: TRBV6-2/TRBV6-3
clone_size: many
cdr3_nt: TGTGCCAGCAGCTGGGCTAGCGGCCAAGAGACCCAGTACTTC
cdr3_aa: CASSWASGQETQYF

d_call: TRBD2
j_call: TRBJ2-7
v_call: TRBV5-4
clone_size: .
cdr3_nt: TGTGCCAGCAGCTTGGGGGACTTGACTAGCGGGGGGACCTACGAGCAGTACTTC
cdr3_aa: CASSLGDLTSGGTYEQYF

d_call: .
j_call: TRBJ2-1
v_call: TRBV7-6
clone_size: few
cdr3_nt: TGTGCCAGCAGCTTAATCGCGGGGGCACGCTCCTACAATGAGCAGTTCTTC
cdr3_aa: CASSLIAGARSYNEQFF

d_call: .
j_call: TRBJ1-2
v_call: TRBV5-1
clone_size: .
cdr3_nt: TGCGCCAGCAGCTTGGAGATTGGGGGGAACTATGGCTACACCTTC
cdr3_aa: CASSLEIGGNYGYTF

d_call: .
j_call: TRBJ2-5
v_call: TRBV7-2
clone_size: many
cdr3_nt: TGTGCCAGCAGCTCCCCAGGCGGGGAGACCCAGTACTTC
cdr3_aa: CASSSPGGETQYF

d_call: TRBD2
j_call: TRBJ2-7
v_call: TRBV12-3/TRBV12-4
clone_size: many
cdr3_nt: TGTGCCAGCAGCCCAGGACTAGCGGGGCCCTACGAGCAGTACTTC
cdr3_aa: CASSPGLAGPYEQYF

d_call: .
j_call: TRBJ2-3
v_call: TRBV6-2/TRBV6-3
clone_size: .
cdr3_nt: TGTGCCAGCAGTTACGTAGGACAGCGGAGGGACCCAGATACGCAGTATTTT
cdr3_aa: CASSYVGQRRDPDTQYF

d_call: TRBD1
j_call: TRBJ1-2
v_call: TRBV29-1
clone_size: .
cdr3_nt: TGCAGCGTGGTTCTGGGACAGCGATTTGGAGGCTACACCTTC
cdr3_aa: CSVVLGQRFGGYTF

d_call: TRBD1
j_call: TRBJ1-4
v_call: TRBV6-5
clone_size: .
cdr3_nt: TGTGCCAGCAGTTACGCGGACAGGGGGTTGGGTGAAAAACTGTTTTTT
cdr3_aa: CASSYADRGLGEKLFF

d_call: .
j_call: TRBJ2-2
v_call: TRBV5-5
clone_size: many
cdr3_nt: TGTGCCAGCAGCTGGCAGGGAGGCACCGGGGAGCTGTTTTTT
cdr3_aa: CASSWQGGTGELFF

d_call: .
j_call: TRBJ2-5
v_call: TRBV5-1
clone_size: .
cdr3_nt: TGCGCCAGCAGCTTGTTTTCTGCAAGCGGCTTGGGAGAGACCCAGTACTTC
cdr3_aa: CASSLFSASGLGETQYF

d_call: .
j_call: TRBJ2-3
v_call: TRBV4-3
clone_size: .
cdr3_nt: TGCGCCAGCAGCCAAGCCCCGGGGGGCCGGGGAAACACAGATACGCAGTATTTT
cdr3_aa: CASSQAPGGRGNTDTQYF

d_call: .
j_call: TRBJ2-2
v_call: TRBV5-4
clone_size: few
cdr3_nt: TGTGCCAGCAGCCAACCATATGCGGACACCGGGGAGCTGTTTTTT
cdr3_aa: CASSQPYADTGELFF

d_call: .
j_call: TRBJ2-1
v_call: TRBV5-1
clone_size: .
cdr3_nt: TGCGCCAGCAGCTTGGTAGGGGGGGCCGTTGAGCAGTTCTTC
cdr3_aa: CASSLVGGAVEQFF

d_call: .
j_call: TRBJ1-4
v_call: TRBV20-1
clone_size: .
cdr3_nt: TGCAGTGCGGCCCTAGCTAATGAAAAACTGTTTTTT
cdr3_aa: CSAALANEKLFF

d_call: .
j_call: TRBJ2-3
v_call: TRBV5-5
clone_size: .
cdr3_nt: TGTGCCAGCAGCCAGGCGCCGGCAGGGGGCACAGATACGCAGTATTTT
cdr3_aa: CASSQAPAGGTDTQYF

d_call: TRBD2
j_call: TRBJ2-7
v_call: TRBV12-3/TRBV12-4
clone_size: few
cdr3_nt: TGTGCCAGCAGTTTGGGACTAGCGGGGGGTTCCTACGAGCAGTACTTC
cdr3_aa: CASSLGLAGGSYEQYF

d_call: .
j_call: TRBJ1-2
v_call: TRBV6-5
clone_size: few
cdr3_nt: TGTGCCAGCAGTTACCTGAGTAACTATGGCTACACCTTC
cdr3_aa: CASSYLSNYGYTF

d_call: .
j_call: TRBJ1-2
v_call: TRBV18
clone_size: .
cdr3_nt: TGTGCCAGCTCAGAGGACTATGGCTACACCTTC
cdr3_aa: CASSEDYGYTF

d_call: TRBD2
j_call: TRBJ2-2
v_call: TRBV27
clone_size: .
cdr3_nt: TGTGCCAGCACCTCTTTTGCGGAGCGGGGTAGCGGGGAGCTGTTTTTT
cdr3_aa: CASTSFAERGSGELFF

d_call: .
j_call: TRBJ2-7
v_call: TRBV6-1
clone_size: few
cdr3_nt: TGTGCCAGCAGCCGGGGGACAGCTTCCTACGAGCAGTACTTC
cdr3_aa: CASSRGTASYEQYF

d_call: .
j_call: TRBJ2-1
v_call: TRBV4-3
clone_size: many
cdr3_nt: TGCGCCAGCAGCCAAGATGTAGGGGATGCTGAGCAGTTCTTC
cdr3_aa: CASSQDVGDAEQFF

d_call: .
j_call: TRBJ1-4
v_call: TRBV7-2
clone_size: .
cdr3_nt: TGTGCCAGCAGCTTACAGGGTGAAAAACTGTTTTTT
cdr3_aa: CASSLQGEKLFF

d_call: .
j_call: TRBJ2-5
v_call: TRBV7-9
clone_size: .
cdr3_nt: TGTGCCAGCAGCTTAGGGCGGTTGGGGCAAGAGACCCAGTACTTC
cdr3_aa: CASSLGRLGQETQYF

d_call: .
j_call: TRBJ1-1
v_call: TRBV6-2/TRBV6-3
clone_size: many
cdr3_nt: TGCGCCAGCAGCTATGGCCGCACTGAAGCTTTCTTT
cdr3_aa: CASSYGRTEAFF

d_call: TRBD1
j_call: TRBJ1-6
v_call: TRBV5-6
clone_size: .
cdr3_nt: TGTGCCAGCAGCCACAGGGGTTCCTATAATTCACCCCTCCACTTT
cdr3_aa: CASSHRGSYNSPLHF

d_call: TRBD2
j_call: TRBJ2-1
v_call: TRBV5-1
clone_size: .
cdr3_nt: TGCGCCAGCAGCTGGGGGCGACTAGCGGGGGGCCAGTTCTTC
cdr3_aa: CASSWGRLAGGQFF

d_call: .
j_call: TRBJ2-6
v_call: TRBV4-2
clone_size: few
cdr3_nt: TGTGCCAGCAGCCAGGGAACTGGGGCCAACGTCCTGACTTTC
cdr3_aa: CASSQGTGANVLTF

d_call: TRBD1
j_call: TRBJ2-5
v_call: TRBV5-6
clone_size: few
cdr3_nt: TGTGCCAGCAGCTTGGGCCAACAGGGGAATAAAGAGACCCAGTACTTC
cdr3_aa: CASSLGQQGNKETQYF

d_call: .
j_call: TRBJ1-5
v_call: TRBV7-2
clone_size: .
cdr3_nt: TGTGCCAGCAGCTTATCCGGTTTGAATCAGCCCCAGCATTTT
cdr3_aa: CASSLSGLNQPQHF

d_call: TRBD1
j_call: TRBJ2-1
v_call: TRBV3-1
clone_size: few
cdr3_nt: TGTGCCAGCAGCCAAGAGGGGACAGGGGTCGAGCAGTTCTTC
cdr3_aa: CASSQEGTGVEQFF

d_call: .
j_call: TRBJ1-5
v_call: TRBV20-1
clone_size: many
cdr3_nt: TGCAGTGCTAGTTCAGAACCCAGGCAGCCCCAGCATTTT
cdr3_aa: CSASSEPRQPQHF

d_call: .
j_call: TRBJ1-1
v_call: TRBV4-3
clone_size: few
cdr3_nt: TGCGCCAGCAGCCAAGGCGGCCCGAGGACTGAAGCTTTCTTT
cdr3_aa: CASSQGGPRTEAFF

d_call: .
j_call: TRBJ1-4
v_call: TRBV5-4
clone_size: few
cdr3_nt: TGTGCCAGCAGTCCCCGGGGAACTAATGAAAAACTGTTTTTT
cdr3_aa: CASSPRGTNEKLFF

d_call: TRBD2
j_call: TRBJ2-5
v_call: TRBV7-9
clone_size: .
cdr3_nt: TGTGCCAGCAGCTGGACTAGCGGGGGCCAAGAGACCCAGTACTTC
cdr3_aa: CASSWTSGGQETQYF

d_call: .
j_call: TRBJ2-7
v_call: TRBV5-6
clone_size: few
cdr3_nt: TGTGCCAGCAGCTTATGGGACGGATACTACGAGCAGTACTTC
cdr3_aa: CASSLWDGYYEQYF